This is a list of T cell receptor beta chains from one sample in a study of blood T cells in healthy people across ages. MiXCR, applied by TCRdb to the 5' RACE reads, yields one record per CDR3 protein. The data contain hundreds of thousands of distinct CDR3 sequences, around 68% of them singletons. Material: blood. The receptors were gathered from a man younger than 40 in good health. The CDR3 runs from the conserved cysteine through the conserved F or W. The order of the fields is D gene, clone size, V gene, J gene, CDR3 protein, CDR3 DNA. A D gene is named only where the DNA matches it firmly. Size is stated for part of the rows, as once, few or many counts, or as a class when the clone is expanded.

D: .
size: .
V: TRBV7-8
J: TRBJ2-1
CDR3: CASSLVRHPTPNNEQFF
DNA: TGTGCCAGCAGCTTAGTCCGACACCCGACACCTAACAATGAGCAGTTCTTC

D: .
size: .
V: TRBV20-1
J: TRBJ1-6
CDR3: CSARVPAPGRSGSNSPLHF
DNA: TGCAGTGCTAGAGTCCCGGCTCCAGGGAGGAGTGGATCTAATTCACCCCTCCACTTT

D: TRBD1
size: few
V: TRBV20-1
J: TRBJ2-7
CDR3: CSADERTGTYEQYF
DNA: TGCAGTGCTGATGAAAGGACAGGGACCTACGAGCAGTACTTC

D: TRBD2
size: .
V: TRBV20-1
J: TRBJ2-1
CDR3: CSASPGTRFNKQFF
DNA: TGCAGTGCAAGCCCCGGGACTAGGTTCAATAAGCAGTTCTTC

D: .
size: .
V: TRBV28
J: TRBJ2-4
CDR3: CASSVGAIQYF
DNA: TGTGCCAGCAGTGTCGGGGCCATTCAGTACTTC

D: TRBD2
size: once
V: TRBV20-1
J: TRBJ2-7
CDR3: CSARGTSGASYEQYF
DNA: TGCAGTGCTAGAGGTACTAGCGGGGCCTCCTACGAGCAGTACTTC

D: .
size: once
V: TRBV20-1
J: TRBJ2-1
CDR3: CSASTGFYNEQFF
DNA: TGCAGTGCTAGTACAGGGTTCTACAATGAGCAGTTCTTC

D: .
size: once
V: TRBV29-1
J: TRBJ2-7
CDR3: CSVASQNEQYF
DNA: TGCAGCGTCGCCTCACAGAACGAGCAGTACTTC

D: TRBD1
size: few
V: TRBV20-1
J: TRBJ2-1
CDR3: CSARRTGSYNEQFF
DNA: TGCAGTGCGCGACGGACAGGGTCCTACAATGAGCAGTTCTTC

D: .
size: .
V: TRBV9
J: TRBJ1-1
CDR3: CASSWEQNTEAFF
DNA: TGTGCCAGCAGCTGGGAGCAGAACACTGAAGCTTTCTTT

D: TRBD1
size: .
V: TRBV25-1
J: TRBJ2-5
CDR3: CASSRLRQGAGETQYF
DNA: TGTGCCAGCAGTCGGCTTCGACAGGGGGCAGGGGAGACCCAGTACTTC

D: .
size: .
V: TRBV20-1
J: TRBJ2-1
CDR3: CSARDQGSSYNEQFF
DNA: TGCAGTGCTAGAGATCAGGGCAGCTCCTACAATGAGCAGTTCTTC

D: TRBD2
size: .
V: TRBV4-2
J: TRBJ2-5
CDR3: CAASGGPEETQYF
DNA: TGTGCAGCTAGCGGGGGGCCTGAAGAGACCCAGTACTTC

D: .
size: .
V: TRBV9
J: TRBJ1-4
CDR3: CASSVEVGASEKLFF
DNA: TGTGCCAGCAGCGTAGAAGTGGGGGCGAGTGAAAAACTGTTTTTT

D: TRBD2
size: few
V: TRBV12-3/TRBV12-4
J: TRBJ2-1
CDR3: CASSFSGLAGANEQFF
DNA: TGTGCCAGCAGTTTCTCGGGCCTAGCGGGGGCAAATGAGCAGTTCTTC

D: .
size: few
V: TRBV10-3
J: TRBJ1-2
CDR3: CAISENGPYGYTF
DNA: TGTGCCATCAGTGAGAACGGACCCTATGGCTACACCTTC

D: .
size: .
V: TRBV21-1
J: TRBJ2-3
CDR3: CASSERGGVDTQYF
DNA: TGTGCCAGCAGCGAGCGGGGGGGCGTAGATACGCAGTATTTT

D: TRBD2
size: .
V: TRBV3-1
J: TRBJ2-1
CDR3: CASSQEASGGALVEQFF
DNA: TGTGCCAGCAGCCAAGAGGCTAGCGGGGGGGCCCTTGTGGAGCAGTTCTTC

D: TRBD1
size: .
V: TRBV7-2
J: TRBJ2-3
CDR3: CASSYAGGADTQYF
DNA: TGTGCCAGCAGCTATGCAGGGGGAGCAGATACGCAGTATTTT

D: .
size: once
V: TRBV4-1
J: TRBJ2-3
CDR3: CASSQDLGRAADTQYF
DNA: TGCGCCAGCAGCCAAGACTTGGGGAGAGCGGCAGATACGCAGTATTTT

D: TRBD1
size: .
V: TRBV20-1
J: TRBJ1-5
CDR3: CSAIPAGQGEAPQHF
DNA: TGCAGTGCTATCCCCGCGGGACAGGGTGAGGCGCCCCAGCATTTT

D: .
size: once
V: TRBV18
J: TRBJ1-2
CDR3: CASSDGFRGYGYTF
DNA: TGTGCCAGCTCCGACGGCTTTAGGGGCTATGGCTACACCTTC

D: .
size: .
V: TRBV4-2
J: TRBJ2-5
CDR3: CASSQSLAGETQYF
DNA: TGTGCCAGCAGCCAAAGCCTAGCTGGGGAGACCCAGTACTTC

D: .
size: .
V: TRBV7-2
J: TRBJ2-3
CDR3: CASSLELATTDTQYF
DNA: TGTGCCAGCAGCCTAGAACTAGCCACCACAGATACGCAGTATTTT

D: TRBD1
size: few
V: TRBV29-1
J: TRBJ2-5
CDR3: CSVERTGSETQYF
DNA: TGCAGCGTTGAACGGACAGGTAGCGAGACCCAGTACTTC

D: .
size: .
V: TRBV7-9
J: TRBJ2-3
CDR3: CASSLGSPETRHTQYF
DNA: TGTGCCAGCAGCTTAGGATCGCCGGAGACGCGACATACGCAGTATTTT

D: .
size: .
V: TRBV29-1
J: TRBJ2-1
CDR3: CSVVRGPTGNEQFF
DNA: TGCAGCGTTGTGAGGGGCCCAACGGGGAATGAGCAGTTCTTC

D: .
size: few
V: TRBV9
J: TRBJ2-7
CDR3: CASSPREIDSEQYF
DNA: TGTGCCAGCAGCCCAAGGGAGATTGATTCCGAGCAGTACTTC

D: .
size: .
V: TRBV7-2
J: TRBJ2-4
CDR3: CASSLGGGTKNIQYF
DNA: TGTGCCAGCAGCTTAGGAGGGGGGACCAAAAACATTCAGTACTTC

D: .
size: .
V: TRBV7-3
J: TRBJ1-5
CDR3: CASSLTDGPQHF
DNA: TGTGCCAGCAGCTTAACAGACGGGCCCCAGCATTTT

D: .
size: .
V: TRBV3-1
J: TRBJ1-2
CDR3: CASSQDPSYYGYTF
DNA: TGTGCCAGCAGCCAAGATCCGAGCTACTATGGCTACACCTTC

D: .
size: once
V: TRBV30
J: TRBJ1-5
CDR3: CAWSVHDRRDNQPQHF
DNA: TGTGCCTGGAGTGTACATGATCGGAGAGACAATCAGCCCCAGCATTTT

D: TRBD1
size: .
V: TRBV7-9
J: TRBJ2-1
CDR3: CASSTRTGGQHEQFF
DNA: TGTGCCAGCAGCACAAGGACAGGAGGTCAACATGAGCAGTTCTTC

D: .
size: .
V: TRBV20-1
J: TRBJ2-5
CDR3: CSARRRVQETQYF
DNA: TGCAGTGCGAGGAGACGGGTCCAAGAGACCCAGTACTTC

D: TRBD2
size: once
V: TRBV7-9
J: TRBJ2-1
CDR3: CAILLAGSAEQFF
DNA: TGTGCCATCCTACTAGCGGGTTCGGCTGAGCAGTTCTTC

D: .
size: few
V: TRBV4-3
J: TRBJ2-7
CDR3: CASSQSGTGVNEQYF
DNA: TGCGCCAGCAGCCAATCGGGGACGGGGGTCAACGAGCAGTACTTC

D: .
size: .
V: TRBV7-2
J: TRBJ2-5
CDR3: CASSPTKEETQYF
DNA: TGTGCCAGCAGCCCCACAAAAGAAGAGACCCAGTACTTC

D: .
size: .
V: TRBV20-1
J: TRBJ2-3
CDR3: CSARDWSSTDTQYF
DNA: TGCAGTGCTAGGGACTGGTCGAGCACAGATACGCAGTATTTT

D: .
size: .
V: TRBV5-1
J: TRBJ1-6
CDR3: CTSSLTYRVGNSPLHF
DNA: TGCACCAGCAGCTTAACATACAGGGTGGGTAATTCACCCCTCCACTTT

D: TRBD2
size: .
V: TRBV20-1
J: TRBJ2-5
CDR3: CSAPGLAGRETQYF
DNA: TGCAGTGCCCCGGGACTAGCGGGTCGTGAGACCCAGTACTTC

D: TRBD2
size: .
V: TRBV7-2
J: TRBJ2-5
CDR3: CASSLAEAGREQYF
DNA: TGTGCCAGCAGCTTAGCGGAAGCGGGGCGTGAGCAGTACTTC

D: .
size: .
V: TRBV7-9
J: TRBJ1-2
CDR3: CASSLAGGTYYGYTF
DNA: TGTGCCAGCAGCTTAGCTGGAGGGACTTACTATGGCTACACCTTC

D: .
size: .
V: TRBV29-1
J: TRBJ2-4
CDR3: CSVHRDLAKNIQYF
DNA: TGCAGCGTCCACAGGGATCTCGCCAAAAACATTCAGTACTTC

D: .
size: .
V: TRBV21-1
J: TRBJ1-1
CDR3: CASSNPGPNTEAFF
DNA: TGTGCCAGCAGCAACCCGGGACCGAACACTGAAGCTTTCTTT

D: TRBD2
size: few
V: TRBV28
J: TRBJ2-1
CDR3: CASSLLREERGYEQFF
DNA: TGTGCCAGCAGCCTACTCCGGGAGGAGCGGGGATATGAGCAGTTCTTC

D: .
size: .
V: TRBV15
J: TRBJ2-2
CDR3: CATSRDGTSNTGELFF
DNA: TGTGCCACCAGCAGAGATGGGACCTCGAACACCGGGGAGCTGTTTTTT

D: .
size: few
V: TRBV4-2
J: TRBJ2-3
CDR3: CASSPDPGGTDTQYF
DNA: TGTGCCAGCAGCCCGGATCCCGGCGGAACAGATACGCAGTATTTT

D: .
size: once
V: TRBV6-4
J: TRBJ2-7
CDR3: CASSDSGGSYNEQYF
DNA: TGTGCCAGCAGTGACTCGGGGGGCTCCTACAATGAGCAGTACTTC

D: .
size: few
V: TRBV5-6
J: TRBJ2-2
CDR3: CASSWVMTSTGELFF
DNA: TGTGCCAGCAGCTGGGTTATGACTAGTACCGGGGAGCTGTTTTTT

D: .
size: few
V: TRBV28
J: TRBJ2-1
CDR3: CASSRGHGYNEQFF
DNA: TGTGCCAGCAGCCGGGGACACGGGTACAATGAGCAGTTCTTC

D: .
size: once
V: TRBV2
J: TRBJ2-5
CDR3: CASSRTQGPGETQYF
DNA: TGTGCCAGCAGTAGAACACAGGGACCGGGGGAGACCCAGTACTTC

D: TRBD2
size: .
V: TRBV4-1
J: TRBJ2-4
CDR3: CASAGGGVRNIQYF
DNA: TGCGCCAGCGCCGGGGGGGGAGTAAGAAACATTCAGTACTTC